The clone carrying this T cell receptor beta chain showed up just a few times. This sample is drawn from a study of blood T cell repertoires in COVID-19. Overall study: Acute and convalescent COVID-19 specimens originated in the United States, Italy and Spain. T cells, B-cell-depleted T cells, or PBMCs supplied cDNA or gDNA.

Losses at the gene ends were 6 bases for V and 6 bases for J; bases not matched to a gene: 12. Germline CDR1 and CDR2: MDHEN and SYDVKM. The CDR3 is 15 residues long. In the original processing: Nucleated cell number was recorded as an estimate derived from reference gene primer amplification. Profiling relied on immunoSEQ multiplex PCR, and the TCRdb table lists in-frame clones only, not all of them. V and J calls plus clone size are reproduced from that table; the DNA served to infer D and trimming. The top ten clones hold roughly 5.5% of a sample with 120,000 or so clones, approximately 74% of them seen once.

Sequenced input: peripheral blood. The clonotype originates from a man between 60 and 70 years old with acute or convalescent COVID-19. The V call is TRBV28, the J call TRBJ2-7; TRBD2 aligns across 9 bases. DNA for the CDR3: TGTGCCAGCAGCCTGATTGTGGTAGCGGGAGTCGAGCAGTACTTC. This gives the protein CASSLIVVAGVEQYF.